The 19 T cell receptor beta chains listed next were all sequenced from one sample in a study of blood T cell repertoires in COVID-19. Produced via immunoSEQ multiplex PCR; TCRdb's table is partial and in-frame only. The profile shows about 350,000 clones, about 87% of them singletons. The sequencing sample was made of peripheral blood. These receptors originate from a woman between 50 and 59 years old with COVID-19, enrolled during active disease.

This rearrangement joins TRBV15 to TRBJ2-7; 8 bases are a match to TRBD1. CDR3 size: 16 residues. Trimming at V came to 2 bases and at J to 4 bases, leaving 10 bases not matched to a gene. Germline CDR1 reads LNHNV; CDR2 reads YYDKDF (reference sequence). The CDR3 sequence is CATSRNRWTGSYEQYF. The CDR3 bases are TGTGCCACCAGCAGAAATCGGTGGACAGGGTCGTACGAGCAGTACTTC.

The V gene is TRBV5-5, the J gene TRBJ1-1, with D possibly matching TRBD1 (6 bases). The CDR3 contains 16 residues. V was clipped by 1 base and J by 0 bases, with 13 bases between them. Germline V CDR1 and CDR2: SGHKS, YYEKEE (reference sequence). The CDR3 nucleotides read TGTGCCAGCAGCTTGTCGGGGGGCGGCCTGAACACTGAAGCTTTCTTT. Translating gives CASSLSGGGLNTEAFF.

The J gene is TRBJ2-5, the V gene TRBV2, with TRBD1 as a possible D gene (7 bases). Germline V gene sequence: CDR1 SNHLY, CDR2 FYNNEI. The CDR3 has 14 amino acids. V was cut by 7 bases and J by 4 bases, with 16 bases left in between. CDR3: CASTRQGLGETQYF. The CDR3 nucleotides read TGTGCCAGCACAAGACAGGGACTGGGAGAGACCCAGTACTTC.

The chain combines TRBV6-6 with TRBJ1-6; 10 bases align to TRBD1. V lost 7 bases to trimming and J lost 7 bases; unmatched junction nucleotides: 10. CDR3 length: 16 residues. Germline V gene data show CDR1 as MNHNY and CDR2 as SVGAGI (reference sequence). CDR3 nucleotide sequence: TGTGCCAGCACCAGGGACAGGGGAGGTCGAAATTCACCCCTCCACTTT. Protein sequence: CASTRDRGGRNSPLHF.

The rearrangement links TRBV28 to TRBJ1-1, with D maybe TRBD1 (5 bases). Trimming removed 2 bases at V and 4 bases at J, with 8 bases between. The length of the CDR3 is 13 residues. The germline gives CDR1 MDHEN, CDR2 SYDVKM. In nucleotides, the CDR3 is TGTGCCAGCAGTTTAGGGGCCGGCACTGAAGCTTTCTTT. Translating gives CASSLGAGTEAFF. Full variable domain (outside the CDR3, taken from reference TRBV28 and TRBJ1-1): DVKVTQSSRYLVKRTGEKVFLECVQDMDHENMFWYRQDPGLGLRLIYFSYDVKMKEKGDIPEGYSVSREKKERFSLILESASTNQTSMYLCASSLGAGTEAFFGQGTRLTVV.

Here the CDR3 DNA reads TGTGCCAGCAGCGCCAAGGCAACAGGGGCGAATGGCTACACCTTC. As protein: CASSAKATGANGYTF. The chain uses TRBV7-9 and TRBJ1-2, with 7 bases matching TRBD1. Germline V gene data show CDR1 as SEHNR and CDR2 as FQNEAQ (reference sequence). V lost 5 bases, J lost 6 bases, and 12 bases stayed unmatched. The CDR3 consists of 15 residues.

This clone showed up just once. The gene calls are TRBV6-5 and TRBJ2-7, with D tentatively TRBD2 (5 bases). Germline assignment: CDR1 MNHEY and CDR2 SVGAGI. Trimming removed 7 bases at V and 1 base at J, with 14 bases between. The CDR3 has 14 amino acids. In DNA form, the CDR3 reads TGTGCCAGCATGATGAGGGAACGATCCTACGAGCAGTACTTC. Protein sequence: CASMMRERSYEQYF.

The CDR3: CASSPFGESYEQYF. CDR3 DNA: TGTGCCAGTTCACCTTTCGGGGAATCTTACGAGCAGTACTTC. The chain links TRBV6-5 to TRBJ2-7, with TRBD2 as a possible D gene (5 bases). This CDR3 has 14 residues. Between the trimmed V and J ends, which lost 9 bases and 4 bases, there was a span of 19 bases. Per germline, CDR1 MNHEY and CDR2 SVGAGI.

The chain couples TRBV5-6 to TRBJ2-2; TRBD1 might be the D (6 bases). The CDR3 contains 16 residues. CDR1 is SGHDT and CDR2 is YYEEEE in the germline V gene. Trimming cost V 4 bases and J 9 bases, with 22 bases left between them. The CDR3 sequence is CASSRAGGERTRELFF. CDR3 DNA sequence: TGTGCCAGCAGCCGAGCTGGGGGCGAACGTACCCGGGAGCTGTTTTTT. Using reference TRBV5-6 and TRBJ2-2 for the parts outside the CDR3, the full variable domain is DAGVTQSPTHLIKTRGQQVTLRCSPKSGHDTVSWYQQALGQGPQFIFQYYEEEERQRGNFPDRFSGHQFPNYSSELNVNALLLGDSALYLCASSRAGGERTRELFFGEGSRLTVL.

The chain combines TRBV29-1 with TRBJ1-2; tentative D call: TRBD1 (5 bases). Germline V gene data show CDR1 as SQVTM and CDR2 as ANQGSEA. The CDR3 sequence is 14 residues long. Deletions cut 6 bases from V and 2 bases from J, with 16 bases between. The CDR3 coding sequence is TGCAGCGTCCCCTCAGAGGGACTAAACTATGGCTACACCTTC. Protein sequence: CSVPSEGLNYGYTF.

V usage is TRBV19 and J usage is TRBJ2-1; possible D gene TRBD2, 6 bases. The CDR3 extends over 13 amino acids. In germline, CDR1 is LNHDA, CDR2 SQIVND (reference sequence). Deletions cut 1 base from V and 7 bases from J, with 8 bases between. The chain's CDR3 is CASSIGGRNEQFF. In DNA form, the CDR3 reads TGTGCCAGTAGTATAGGAGGGAGGAATGAGCAGTTCTTC.

This chain connects TRBV14 to TRBJ2-3, with D perhaps matching TRBD1 (5 bases). The V gene lost 4 bases and the J gene lost 5 bases, with 10 bases spanning the gap. This CDR3 is built from 13 residues. The germline V gene encodes CDR1 SGHDN and CDR2 FVKESK. CDR3 nucleotides: TGTGCCAGCAGCCCCCTTCAGGGAGATACGCAGTATTTT. Protein product: CASSPLQGDTQYF.

CDR3 in DNA: TGTGCCAGCAGCCCGACTAGCGGCAGCCTATCCTACGAGCAGTACTTC. It codes for CASSPTSGSLSYEQYF. The gene calls are TRBV5-6 and TRBJ2-7, with 9 bases matching TRBD2. The length of the CDR3 is 16 residues. Germline V lookup: CDR1 SGHDT, CDR2 YYEEEE. Trimming took 4 bases from V and 1 from J; bases not matched to a gene: 9.

This chain joins TRBV18 and TRBJ2-7, with D possibly matching TRBD1 (6 bases). Germline V gene data show CDR1 as KGHSH and CDR2 as LQKENI. Trimming pared 3 bases from V and 6 bases from J, leaving 18 bases between. This CDR3 has 15 residues. The CDR3 region is CASSPLFRTGSEQYF. The CDR3 DNA reads TGTGCCAGCTCACCCCTATTTAGAACAGGGAGCGAGCAGTACTTC.

This clone was observed a single time. The chain carries TRBV3-1 (or the pseudogene TRBV3-2) and TRBJ2-1, with TRBD2 matching 9 bases. This CDR3 has 16 residues. Losses at the gene ends were 4 bases for V and 4 bases for J; bases not matched to a gene: 8. Germline V CDR1 and CDR2: LGHDT, YNNKEL (reference sequence). The CDR3 is CASSLVAGVGYNEQFF. CDR3 in DNA: TGTGCCAGCAGCCTGGTAGCGGGAGTGGGATACAATGAGCAGTTCTTC.

The chain combines TRBV7-8 with TRBJ2-2, with 11 bases fitting TRBD2. The CDR3 is 17 amino acids. With 5 bases clipped from V and 4 bases from J, the junction kept 9 bases outside the gene matches. The germline V gene has CDR1 SGHVS and CDR2 FQNEAQ. The CDR3 spells CASSALGLAVSTGELFF. CDR3 coding DNA: TGTGCCAGCAGCGCGTTGGGACTAGCGGTTAGCACCGGGGAGCTGTTTTTT.

The chain is built from TRBV10-3 and TRBJ1-1; TRBD1 matches at 9 bases. Unmatched junction bases numbered 19, after V lost 6 bases and J lost 2 bases. Germline-derived CDR1 and CDR2 are ENHRY and SYGVKD. This CDR3 is 19 amino acids long. DNA for the CDR3: TGTGCCATCAGCGTGAACGACAGGGGGAGGGTCGGGCAAAACACTGAAGCTTTCTTT. This gives the protein CAISVNDRGRVGQNTEAFF.

The chain uses TRBV6-2 or TRBV6-3 and TRBJ2-7; 9 bases map to TRBD2. Losses at the gene ends were 5 bases for V and 6 bases for J; bases not matched to a gene: 14. There are 16 residues in the CDR3. Per the germline V gene, CDR1 is MNHEY and CDR2 is SVGEGT. CDR3: CASSLINLAGSFEQYF. CDR3 in DNA: TGTGCCAGCAGTCTTATCAACCTAGCGGGATCTTTCGAGCAGTACTTC.

The V and J genes are TRBV11-3 and TRBJ1-1; maybe TRBD1 (6 bases). Trimming removed 5 bases from V and 4 bases from J, with 17 bases in between. The CDR3 is made up of 15 amino acids. Germline V lookup: CDR1 SGHNT, CDR2 YENEEA. Here the CDR3 reads CASSQGQGRSTEAFF. The DNA for the CDR3 is TGTGCCAGCAGCCAGGGGCAGGGGAGAAGCACTGAAGCTTTCTTT.